This T cell receptor beta chain was identified in a study of blood T cells in healthy people across ages. Notes on the study in general: Diversity of TCR beta per million T cells declined in a roughly linear way with age. Changes in expanded clonotypes were possibly confounded, as the CMV status of donors was unknown.

This clonotype was counted between two and nine times. The antigen remains undetermined. With a J-beta primer mix and a sample-barcoded 5' primer, a second PCR ran roughly 6 to 12 cycles. Via MiXCR, TCRdb re-called the 5' RACE reads, giving one row per CDR3 protein. The sample has 1.4 million to 1.5 million distinct CDR3 sequences, approximately 38% seen once. The amount of total RNA extracted per sample was at least 6 micrograms. Germline lookup yields CDR1 LGHDT and CDR2 YNNKEL (reference sequence). V was trimmed by 4 bases and J by 1 base, leaving 11 bases between them. CDR3 size: 15 residues. Sequencing was carried out using blood. This receptor was obtained from a woman aged 18-29 years in good health. V and J are TRBV3-1 and TRBJ2-4; possible D gene TRBD2, 6 bases. The CDR3 here is CASSLQRAAKNIQYF. The CDR3 coding sequence is TGTGCCAGCAGCCTCCAGCGGGCGGCCAAAAACATTCAGTACTTC.